This is a list of T cell receptor beta chains from one sample in a study of patients and donors after allogeneic stem cell transplantation. TCRdb re-called the RT-PCR reads through MiXCR, storing one row per CDR3 protein. The sample consists of about a million distinct CDR3 sequences, 15% to 20% of them appearing once. The specimen sequenced was blood, either unsorted or a sorted T cell fraction (not recorded which). These receptors all stem from a human donor who was either an allogeneic HSCT recipient or a stem cell or donor lymphocyte infusion donor (not recorded which). It is not recorded whose cells these are; they may come from a transplant donor. Both conserved end residues are part of each CDR3. The order of the fields is V gene, D gene, clone size, J gene, CDR3 protein, CDR3 DNA. The D gene is left open where the match is weak. Part of the rows lack a size; the others show once, few, many or a class for expanded clones.

TRBV5-6	TRBD1	.	TRBJ2-5	CASSGPGQGETQYF	TGTGCCAGCAGCGGACCGGGACAGGGGGAGACCCAGTACTTC
TRBV5-1	.	few	TRBJ2-7	CASSRSVRSSYEQYF	TGCGCCAGCAGTAGATCGGTCCGAAGCTCCTACGAGCAGTACTTC
TRBV30	.	few	TRBJ1-2	CAWSVAESDGYTF	TGTGCCTGGAGTGTAGCGGAATCTGATGGCTACACCTTC
TRBV20-1	.	.	TRBJ1-4	CSASGTLDEKLFF	TGCAGTGCTTCCGGGACTCTTGACGAAAAACTGTTTTTT
TRBV15	.	many	TRBJ2-5	CATSRGTPQETQYF	TGTGCCACCAGCAGGGGAACGCCCCAAGAGACCCAGTACTTC
TRBV30	TRBD1	few	TRBJ2-2	CAWSYGVFGTGLPGELFF	TGTGCCTGGAGTTATGGCGTTTTCGGGACAGGCCTCCCCGGGGAGCTGTTTTTT
TRBV12-5	.	.	TRBJ2-3	CASGLALSDTQYF	TGTGCTAGTGGTTTGGCCCTCTCAGATACGCAGTATTTT
TRBV7-6	.	.	TRBJ2-2	CASSPVGGVYSTGELFF	TGTGCCAGCAGTCCGGTGGGTGGGGTGTATTCCACCGGGGAGCTGTTTTTT
TRBV24-1	.	few	TRBJ2-1	CATSVGNNEQFF	TGTGCCACCAGTGTCGGAAACAATGAGCAGTTCTTC
TRBV29-1	.	.	TRBJ2-3	CSVEYQGLTDTQYF	TGCAGCGTTGAATATCAGGGGCTCACAGATACGCAGTATTTT
TRBV9	TRBD2	few	TRBJ2-3	CASSAPTSGSTDTQYF	TGTGCCAGCAGCGCCCCTACTAGCGGATCCACAGATACGCAGTATTTT
TRBV27	.	.	TRBJ2-3	CASSPQGTRGADTQYF	TGTGCCAGCAGTCCACAAGGGACCCGAGGCGCAGATACGCAGTATTTT
TRBV12-3/TRBV12-4	TRBD1	.	TRBJ1-1	CASTAPGTGAMNTEAFF	TGTGCCAGCACCGCCCCCGGGACAGGGGCGATGAACACTGAAGCTTTCTTT
TRBV28	TRBD2	few	TRBJ2-3	CASSLPGGGANTQYF	TGTGCCAGCAGTTTACCGGGCGGGGGGGCCAATACGCAGTATTTT
TRBV3-1	.	many	TRBJ1-1	CASSQGAEAFF	TGTGCCAGCAGCCAAGGGGCTGAAGCTTTCTTT
TRBV27	.	.	TRBJ1-2	CASSFLGVEYGYTF	TGTGCCAGCAGTTTTTTAGGGGTGGAGTATGGCTACACCTTC
TRBV5-1	.	many	TRBJ2-7	CASSTGLPMSYEQYF	TGCGCCAGCAGCACGGGACTCCCTATGTCCTACGAGCAGTACTTC
TRBV13	.	.	TRBJ2-3	CASSLGTGETQNF	TGTGCCAGCAGCTTAGGGACGGGAGAGACGCAGAATTTT
TRBV12-3/TRBV12-4	TRBD2	.	TRBJ2-2	CASSPSSGSKSNTGELFF	TGTGCCAGCAGTCCCTCTAGCGGGAGTAAGTCGAACACCGGGGAGCTGTTTTTT
TRBV5-1	.	few	TRBJ2-7	CASSLGRTATYEQYF	TGCGCCAGCAGCTTGGGAAGGACAGCTACCTACGAGCAGTACTTC
TRBV4-3	.	.	TRBJ1-3	CASSQDSRGSGNTIYF	TGCGCCAGCAGCCAAGATAGCAGGGGCTCTGGAAACACCATATATTTT
TRBV5-1	.	.	TRBJ1-2	CASSLETTGPLYGYTF	TGCGCCAGCAGCTTGGAGACTACGGGGCCCCTTTATGGCTACACCTTC
TRBV25-1	.	few	TRBJ2-7	CASSAGGASYEQYF	TGTGCCAGCAGTGCCGGCGGGGCTTCCTACGAGCAGTACTTC
TRBV10-3	.	.	TRBJ2-2	CAISESVVNSRELFF	TGTGCCATCAGTGAGTCGGTAGTAAACAGCCGGGAGCTGTTTTTT
TRBV4-1	.	many	TRBJ2-7	CASSPGLQYEQYF	TGCGCCAGCAGCCCTGGACTGCAATACGAGCAGTACTTC
TRBV7-9	TRBD1	.	TRBJ1-2	CASSRGDRGNYGYTF	TGTGCCAGCAGCAGAGGGGACAGGGGGAACTATGGCTACACCTTC
TRBV20-1	.	few	TRBJ2-3	CSARSGSRGPTRDTQYF	TGCAGTGCTCGGAGTGGGTCTCGGGGGCCGACGAGAGATACGCAGTATTTT
TRBV20-1	TRBD1	.	TRBJ2-7	CSAWTGDYEQYF	TGCAGTGCTTGGACAGGGGATTACGAGCAGTACTTC
TRBV12-3/TRBV12-4	TRBD2	.	TRBJ2-1	CASSLPRTSGVYEQFF	TGTGCCAGCAGTTTACCACGGACTAGCGGGGTCTATGAGCAGTTCTTC
TRBV27	.	few	TRBJ1-6	CASSVAQGPQSPLHF	TGTGCCAGCAGTGTAGCACAGGGACCTCAATCACCCCTCCACTTT
TRBV21-1	.	few	TRBJ2-1	CASSKGGRGYNEQFF	TGTGCCAGCAGCAAGGGCGGCAGGGGCTACAATGAGCAGTTCTTC
TRBV7-3	.	.	TRBJ2-3	CASSSIPGGRGTDTQYF	TGTGCCAGCAGTTCAATCCCGGGCGGAAGGGGCACAGATACGCAGTATTTT
TRBV10-3	TRBD1	few	TRBJ1-2	CASRDRGPGYTF	TGTGCCTCACGAGACAGGGGTCCTGGCTACACCTTC
TRBV11-1	.	.	TRBJ1-6	CASSLRSLRDARNSPLHF	TGTGCCAGCAGCTTAAGAAGCTTACGGGACGCACGAAATTCACCCCTCCACTTT